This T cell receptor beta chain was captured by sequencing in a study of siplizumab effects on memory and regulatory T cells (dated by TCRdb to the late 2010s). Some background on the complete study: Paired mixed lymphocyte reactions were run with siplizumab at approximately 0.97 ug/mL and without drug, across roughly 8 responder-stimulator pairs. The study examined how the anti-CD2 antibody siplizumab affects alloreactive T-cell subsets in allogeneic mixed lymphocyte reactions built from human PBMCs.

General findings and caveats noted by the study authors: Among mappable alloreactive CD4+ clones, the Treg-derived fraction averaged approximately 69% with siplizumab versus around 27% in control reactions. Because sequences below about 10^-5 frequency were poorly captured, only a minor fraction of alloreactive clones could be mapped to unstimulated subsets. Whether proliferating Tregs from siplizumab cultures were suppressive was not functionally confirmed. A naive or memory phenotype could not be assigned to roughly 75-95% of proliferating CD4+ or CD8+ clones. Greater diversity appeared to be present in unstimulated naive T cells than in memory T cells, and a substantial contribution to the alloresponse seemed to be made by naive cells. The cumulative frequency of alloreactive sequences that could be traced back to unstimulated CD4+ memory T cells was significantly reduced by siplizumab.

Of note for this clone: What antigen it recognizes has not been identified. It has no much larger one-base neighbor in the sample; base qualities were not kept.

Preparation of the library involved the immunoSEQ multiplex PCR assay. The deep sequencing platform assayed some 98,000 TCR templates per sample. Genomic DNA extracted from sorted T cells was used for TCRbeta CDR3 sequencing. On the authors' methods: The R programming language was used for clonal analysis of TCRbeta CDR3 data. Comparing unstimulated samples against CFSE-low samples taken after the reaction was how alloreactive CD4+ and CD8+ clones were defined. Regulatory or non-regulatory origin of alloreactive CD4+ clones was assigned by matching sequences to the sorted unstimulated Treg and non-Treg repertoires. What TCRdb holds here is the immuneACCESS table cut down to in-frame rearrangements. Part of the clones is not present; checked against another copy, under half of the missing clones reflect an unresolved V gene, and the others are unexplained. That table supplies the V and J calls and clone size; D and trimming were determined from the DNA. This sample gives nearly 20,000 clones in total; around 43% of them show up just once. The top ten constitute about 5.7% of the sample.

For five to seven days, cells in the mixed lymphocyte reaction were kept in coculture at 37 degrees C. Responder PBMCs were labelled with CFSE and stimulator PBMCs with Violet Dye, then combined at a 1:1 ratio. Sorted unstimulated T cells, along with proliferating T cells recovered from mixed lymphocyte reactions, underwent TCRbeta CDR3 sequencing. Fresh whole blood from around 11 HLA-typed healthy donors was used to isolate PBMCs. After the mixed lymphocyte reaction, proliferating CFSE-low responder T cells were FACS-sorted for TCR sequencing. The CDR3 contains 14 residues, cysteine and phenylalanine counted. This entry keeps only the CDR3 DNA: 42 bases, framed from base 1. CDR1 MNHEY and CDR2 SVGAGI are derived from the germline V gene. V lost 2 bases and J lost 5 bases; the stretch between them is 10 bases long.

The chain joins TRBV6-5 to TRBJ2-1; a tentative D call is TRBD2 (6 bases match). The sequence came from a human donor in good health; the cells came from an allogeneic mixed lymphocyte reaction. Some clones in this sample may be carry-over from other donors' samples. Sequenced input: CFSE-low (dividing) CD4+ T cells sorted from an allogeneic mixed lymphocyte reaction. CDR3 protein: CASSYGLANNEQFF. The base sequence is TGTGCCAGCAGTTACGGCCTAGCGAACAATGAGCAGTTCTTC.